The rows below give T cell receptor beta chains drawn from one sample of a study of vaccination effects on CD4 cells after COVID-19. Sequencing was performed with immunoSEQ multiplex PCR; in TCRdb, only in-frame clones are kept and a portion is missing. Among tens of thousands of clones listed, roughly 75% were seen once. Their antigens are not known. The sequencing used CD4+ T cells from PBMCs cultured without peptide, collected before COVID-19 vaccination. These receptors were taken from a human donor who received a COVID-19 vaccine. Both conserved end residues are part of each CDR3. Fields, in order: D gene, V gene, clone size, CDR3 length, J gene, CDR3 protein, CDR3 DNA. A D gene is named only where the DNA matches it firmly. A clone size is listed for some rows: how often the clone was seen (once, few, many), or a class if it is expanded.

NA	TRBV5-5	NA	14	TRBJ1-4	CASSYWPTNEKLFF	TGTGCCAGCAGCTATTGGCCCACTAATGAAAAACTGTTTTTT
NA	TRBV5-5	NA	15	TRBJ1-1	CASSWGDTPTTEAFF	TGTGCCAGCAGCTGGGGCGACACACCCACCACTGAAGCTTTCTTT
NA	TRBV3-1/TRBV3-2	few	13	TRBJ1-1	CASVLQGTTEAFF	TGTGCCAGCGTCTTACAGGGTACCACTGAAGCTTTCTTT
TRBD1	TRBV4-1	NA	15	TRBJ1-5	CASSPLDRVNQPQHF	TGCGCCAGCAGTCCCCTCGACAGGGTTAATCAGCCCCAGCATTTT
NA	TRBV28	NA	16	TRBJ1-2	CASSQGLGAGDYGYTF	TGTGCCAGCAGTCAGGGGTTGGGGGCGGGGGACTATGGCTACACCTTC
NA	TRBV28	NA	15	TRBJ2-1	CASSLMAVSYNEQFF	TGTGCCAGCAGTTTAATGGCAGTTTCCTACAATGAGCAGTTCTTC
NA	TRBV27	NA	13	TRBJ2-1	CASSLRLYNEQFF	TGTGCCAGCAGTTTGAGGCTATACAATGAGCAGTTCTTC
NA	TRBV6-6	NA	16	TRBJ1-5	CASSSSDWNGNQPQHF	TGTGCCAGCAGTTCTTCAGACTGGAACGGCAATCAGCCCCAGCATTTT
TRBD1	TRBV7-2	NA	16	TRBJ1-2	CASSKASGTGDSGYTF	TGTGCCAGCAGCAAAGCCTCCGGGACAGGGGACTCTGGCTACACCTTC
NA	TRBV3-1/TRBV3-2	NA	14	TRBJ2-7	CASSLRGGPYEQYF	TGTGCCAGCAGCCTGCGCGGAGGCCCCTACGAGCAGTACTTC
TRBD2	TRBV4-3	NA	16	TRBJ2-7	CASSRTGGGAGYEQYF	TGCGCCAGCAGCCGAACTGGCGGGGGGGCCGGCTACGAGCAGTACTTC
TRBD1	TRBV2	NA	12	TRBJ1-1	CAVNRDRGQAFF	TGTGCCGTTAACCGGGACAGGGGGCAAGCTTTCTTT
NA	TRBV5-4	few	12	TRBJ1-3	CASSVYGNTIYF	TGTGCCAGCAGCGTGTACGGAAACACCATATATTTT